A single T cell receptor (beta chain) is shown here with its context. Its antigen specificity is not known. No base quality values were provided; no much bigger clone lies one nucleotide off. Each collaborating institution followed its own protocols to collect whole blood in K2EDTA tubes. For TCRbeta analysis, collaborator samples were shipped as frozen whole blood, as isolated PBMCs, or as DNA extracted from either sample type. This record comes from a study of blood T cell repertoires in COVID-19 (dated by TCRdb to between 2020 and 2021). About the full investigation: Collaborator samples came from the United States, Italy and Spain and covered acute and convalescent phases of COVID-19. Deeply sampled blood TCRbeta repertoires from subjects exposed to, actively infected with, or recovered from COVID-19 were included in the dataset. The repertoires were released in a freely available public database intended as a resource for research on the immune response to SARS-CoV-2. Samples were obtained from the ongoing ImmuneRACE study (first 160 participants) and from 1,000 to 1,500 subjects provided by 6 global collaborators. The material from the prospective study consisted of cDNA or gDNA derived from T cells, B-cell-depleted T cells, or PBMCs. Sample metadata almost always included a de-identified subject ID, COVID-19 status, age in years and sex. HLA class I and class II types, where available, came from metadata supplied by the sample provider rather than from assay-based typing.

The paper as a whole reports these results and caveats: How much clinical and demographic metadata was included differed by source and by participant, and the metadata was provided uncurated.

TCRbeta CDR3 regions were amplified from genomic DNA using the immunoSEQ Assay, a bias-controlled multiplex PCR. Processing in the source paper ran as follows. Nucleated cell counts per sample were estimated from amplification of reference gene primers within the assay. To quantify the absolute abundance of each unique TCRbeta CDR3 rearrangement, sequence reads were collapsed and filtered. For each sample, productive Simpson clonality was calculated as the square root of Simpson's diversity index over productive rearrangements. Held by TCRdb, this immuneACCESS table contains in-frame sequences only and omits some clones. Under half of the omission traces to an unresolved V gene where checked; the cause of the rest is unknown. The V and J calls and clone size come from that table; D and trimming were worked out from the DNA. Here the sample has some 220,000 clones; around 80% occur a single time. The ten largest clones represent roughly 18% of the sample.

The CDR3 sequence holds 14 residues, the cysteine and phenylalanine included. Solely the CDR3 DNA is kept, with 42 bases framed from the first base. Trimming at the junction amounts to 3 bases on V and 5 bases on J, and the germline ends lie 14 bases apart. The germline V gene (reference sequence) yields DFQATT for CDR1 and SNEGSKA for CDR2. The clonotype comes from a woman aged 80 or over with active or convalescent COVID-19. Recombination connected TRBV20-1 to TRBJ2-1; possibly the D gene is TRBD2, per 6 matching bases. What was sequenced was peripheral blood. Here is the DNA: TGCAGTGCTAGTGTCAGGACTACTCACAATGAGCAGTTCTTC. The translation is CSASVRTTHNEQFF.